A single sample is the source of the 15 T cell receptor beta chains below, sequenced in a study of cytomegalovirus exposure and HLA in healthy donors. With 60 Vbeta and 13 Jbeta primers, the PCR was carried out. Clones were sequenced by immunoSEQ multiplex PCR, and TCRdb holds only the in-frame ones, with some missing. This table has under 300,000 clones, 81% appearing once. The specimen sequenced was PBMCs. The receptors originated from a woman in her fifties or sixties in good health and CMV-seropositive.

The chain links TRBV19 to TRBJ2-7; 9 bases line up with TRBD2. The CDR3 is 14 amino acids. The ends lost 3 bases at V and 2 bases at J; junction bases unmatched: 2. Looked up from germline, CDR1 is LNHDA and CDR2 is SQIVND (reference sequence). This CDR3 is CASSIASGAYEQYF. As DNA, the CDR3 is TGTGCCAGTAGTATTGCTAGCGGGGCCTACGAGCAGTACTTC.

The gene calls are TRBV5-1 and TRBJ2-1; 8 bases are shared with TRBD2. The germline V gene has CDR1 SGHRS and CDR2 YFSETQ. The length of the CDR3 is 14 residues. J lost 4 bases, V lost 6 bases, and 6 bases had no gene match. The CDR3 region has the DNA TGCGCCAGCATGGAGGCTAGCGGGTACAATGAGCAGTTCTTC. As protein: CASMEASGYNEQFF.

This clone showed up just a few times. This chain connects TRBV5-4 to TRBJ1-2; the D is unclear. Germline-derived CDR1 and CDR2 are SGHNT and YYREEE (reference sequence). V shed 0 bases and J shed 7 bases, with 10 bases lying between them. The CDR3 is 13 residues long. Written as DNA, the CDR3 is TGTGCCAGCAGCTTGGACCAAGCGGGTGGCTACACCTTC. It codes for CASSLDQAGGYTF.

The chain links TRBV11-2 to TRBJ1-1; a weak D match, TRBD1 (5 bases). The germline V gene has CDR1 SGHAT and CDR2 FQNNGV. The CDR3 contains 14 residues. V shed 5 bases and J shed 1 base, with 11 bases lying between them. CDR3 sequence (DNA): TGTGCCAGCAGCCTAACTGACAGGAACACTGAAGCTTTCTTT. This codes for CASSLTDRNTEAFF.

The chain uses TRBV6-6 and TRBJ2-6, with unresolved D. V was trimmed by 0 bases and J by 0 bases, leaving 3 bases between them. The germline V gene encodes CDR1 MNHNY and CDR2 SVGAGI (reference sequence). The CDR3 consists of 15 residues. The CDR3 sequence is CASSYSSSGANVLTF. CDR3 DNA: TGTGCCAGCAGTTACTCGAGCTCTGGGGCCAACGTCCTGACTTTC.

V is TRBV14 and J is TRBJ1-1; D ambiguous. CDR3 length equals 11 residues. V lost 4 bases to trimming and J lost 14 bases, with 14 bases between them. Germline V gene data show CDR1 as SGHDN and CDR2 as FVKESK. The CDR3 loop reads CASSLGLLRFF. DNA for the CDR3: TGTGCCAGCAGCCTTGGACTCTTAAGGTTCTTT.

V and J are TRBV6-5 and TRBJ2-1; the match to TRBD2 covers 7 bases. The J segment lost 5 bases and the V segment lost 6 bases, leaving 10 bases of the junction unmatched. This CDR3 is 15 amino acids long. Germline CDR1 is MNHEY and CDR2 is SVGAGI. For the CDR3, the DNA is TGTGCCAGCAGCTACACCTGGGGGGGTGACAATGAGCAGTTCTTC. Its translation is CASSYTWGGDNEQFF.

V gene TRBV28 combines with J gene TRBJ1-2; 8 bases map to TRBD1. CDR3 length equals 16 residues. Germline trimming cut 2 bases from V and 4 bases from J; bases unmatched to any gene: 9. The V gene's germline CDR1 is MDHEN and CDR2 SYDVKM. The CDR3 region has the DNA TGTGCCAGCAGTTTACCCCTCGGGACAGGCGGCTATGGCTACACCTTC. This translates into CASSLPLGTGGYGYTF.

The rearrangement uses TRBV28 and TRBJ1-4, with D uncertain. This CDR3 is 15 amino acids long. The V gene's germline CDR1 is MDHEN and CDR2 SYDVKM. Trimming stripped 4 bases from V and 0 bases from J, with 9 bases between. The CDR3 DNA is TGTGCCAGCAGTTCTCCACAGACAACTAATGAAAAACTGTTTTTT. Translation: CASSSPQTTNEKLFF.

The V gene is TRBV18, the J gene TRBJ1-5, with a possible D match to TRBD1 (5 bases). V was clipped by 3 bases and J by 2 bases, with 23 bases between them. The V gene's germline CDR1 is KGHSH and CDR2 LQKENI. The CDR3 consists of 19 residues. Written as DNA, the CDR3 is TGTGCCAGCTCACCCGCGAGAGTTGGGAAGGGAGGGGGCAATCAGCCCCAGCATTTT. Its translation: CASSPARVGKGGGNQPQHF.

This clone was detected only once. This chain joins TRBV6-6 and TRBJ2-2; D is undetermined. The CDR3 consists of 14 residues. In germline, CDR1 is MNHNY, CDR2 SVGAGI (reference sequence). V lost 0 bases and J 5 bases, leaving 7 bases between the germline ends. The CDR3 nucleotides read TGTGCCAGCAGTTACTCGAGGTGGACCGGGGAGCTGTTTTTT. Protein sequence: CASSYSRWTGELFF.

This clone was picked up one time. The J gene is TRBJ2-7, the V gene TRBV7-9; maybe TRBD2 (5 bases). V lost 6 bases and J 0 bases, leaving 9 bases between the germline ends. This CDR3 has 13 amino acids. Germline values: CDR1 SEHNR, CDR2 FQNEAQ (reference sequence). CDR3 region: CASRRESSYEQYF. CDR3 in DNA: TGTGCCAGCAGGAGGGAAAGCTCCTACGAGCAGTACTTC.

The chain combines TRBV29-1 with TRBJ1-1; tentatively, D is TRBD1 (6 bases). The V and J ends lost 7 bases and 3 bases respectively, with 18 bases between them. The CDR3 runs to 14 residues. Germline CDR1 reads SQVTM; CDR2 reads ANQGSEA. CDR3 in amino acids: CSARGQQGYTEAFF. The CDR3, as DNA: TGCAGCGCCCGAGGGCAACAGGGCTACACTGAAGCTTTCTTT. Variable domain in full (rest from reference TRBV29-1 and TRBJ1-1): SAVISQKPSRDICQRGTSLTIQCQVDSQVTMMFWYRQQPGQSLTLIATANQGSEATYESGFVIDKFPISRPNLTFSTLTVSNMSPEDSSIYLCSARGQQGYTEAFFGQGTRLTVV.

The genes are TRBV5-1 and TRBJ2-7; D is unclear. Trimming took off 0 bases at V and 4 bases at J, with 20 bases between the two ends. The CDR3 has 17 amino acids. Germline V gene data show CDR1 as SGHRS and CDR2 as YFSETQ. The CDR3 protein is CASSLAPLGSSVYEQYF. CDR3 bases: TGCGCCAGCAGCTTGGCCCCCCTCGGGTCTTCGGTGTACGAGCAGTACTTC.

J is TRBJ1-2 and V is TRBV15; TRBD1 might be the D (5 bases). Germline V CDR1 and CDR2: LNHNV, YYDKDF (reference sequence). Trimming cost V 6 bases and J 4 bases, with 9 bases left between them. The CDR3 is 12 residues long. The CDR3 spells CATSFTGYGYTF. CDR3 in DNA: TGTGCCACCAGTTTTACAGGCTATGGCTACACCTTC.